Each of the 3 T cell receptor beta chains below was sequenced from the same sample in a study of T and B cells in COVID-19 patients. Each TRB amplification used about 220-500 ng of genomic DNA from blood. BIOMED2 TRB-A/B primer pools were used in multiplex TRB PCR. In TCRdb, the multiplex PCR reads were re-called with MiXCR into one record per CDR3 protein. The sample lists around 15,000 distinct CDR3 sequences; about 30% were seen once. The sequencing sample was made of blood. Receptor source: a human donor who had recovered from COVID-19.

CDR3 DNA sequence: TGTGCCAGCAGTTTCAATCTCGGTGGTGAGCAGTTCTTC. It translates to CASSFNLGGEQFF. The chain combines TRBV27 with TRBJ2-1; D gene uncertain. The CDR3 contains 13 residues. CDR1 and CDR2 (germline): MNHEY, SMNVEV (reference sequence). The germline V and J ends were trimmed by 3 bases and 9 bases, with 12 bases remaining between them.

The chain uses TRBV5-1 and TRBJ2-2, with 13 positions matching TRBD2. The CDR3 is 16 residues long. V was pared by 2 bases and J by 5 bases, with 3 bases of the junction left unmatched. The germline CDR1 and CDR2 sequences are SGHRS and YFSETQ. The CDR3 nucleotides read TGCGCCAGCAGCTTTGGACTAGCGGGAGTTACCGGGGAGCTGTTTTTT. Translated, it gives CASSFGLAGVTGELFF.

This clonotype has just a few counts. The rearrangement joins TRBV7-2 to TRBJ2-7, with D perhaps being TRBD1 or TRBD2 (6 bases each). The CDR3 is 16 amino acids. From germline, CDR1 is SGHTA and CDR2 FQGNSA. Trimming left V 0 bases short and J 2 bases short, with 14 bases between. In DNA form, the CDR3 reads TGTGCCAGCAGCTTAGCCAGGGCCCGGGGGCCCTACGAGCAGTACTTC. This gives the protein CASSLARARGPYEQYF.